These T cell receptor beta chains were read from a single sample in a study of blood T cell repertoires in COVID-19. Data came from immunoSEQ multiplex PCR; TCRdb stores just in-frame clones and leaves some out. In the table there are about 86,000 clones, about nine tenths of which are singletons. The sample consisted of peripheral blood. These receptors all come from a human donor in a cohort sampled during active COVID-19. CDR3s include the opening cysteine and the closing phenylalanine or tryptophan. The D gene is left open where the match is weak. A clone size is listed for some rows: how often the clone was seen (once, few, many), or a class if it is expanded.

d_call | j_call | clone_size | v_call | cdr3_nt | cdr3_aa
TRBD2 | TRBJ2-1 | - | TRBV5-1 | TGCGCCAGCAGCTTGGACCCTAGCGGGAGCCTATCGGAGCAGTTCTTC | CASSLDPSGSLSEQFF
- | TRBJ1-5 | few | TRBV30 | TGTGCCTGGAGTGTACAGGAGGGACAGCCCCAGCATTTT | CAWSVQEGQPQHF
- | TRBJ1-1 | - | TRBV28 | TGTGCCAGCAGTTTCCGGGTCCCGAACACTGAAGCTTTCTTT | CASSFRVPNTEAFF
TRBD1 | TRBJ2-7 | - | TRBV5-1 | TGCGCCAGCAGCTTGGGAGGGACAGCCGCGTACGAGCAGTACTTC | CASSLGGTAAYEQYF
- | TRBJ2-1 | - | TRBV30 | TGTGCCTGGAGTGTAGATCGGGTTACAGGGAAGGTATTTCACAATGAGCAGTTCTTC | CAWSVDRVTGKVFHNEQFF
- | TRBJ1-1 | - | TRBV28 | TGTGCCAGCAGTTTTATTCGTGGAGCCCGGGGGACTGAAGCTTTCTTT | CASSFIRGARGTEAFF
TRBD2 | TRBJ2-5 | - | TRBV5-1 | TGCGCCAGCAGCTTGTGGGCGGGAGCCTCAAGGGAGACCCAGTACTTC | CASSLWAGASRETQYF
TRBD2 | TRBJ2-7 | - | TRBV7-2 | TGTGCCAGCAGCTCCGGACAGGGTGGACTAGCGGTCTTGGACTACGAGCAGTACTTC | CASSSGQGGLAVLDYEQYF
TRBD2 | TRBJ2-1 | - | TRBV7-3 | TGTGCCAGCAGCTCCCTTGGGAGGGGCGATGAGCAGTTCTTC | CASSSLGRGDEQFF
- | TRBJ2-1 | - | TRBV9 | TGTGCCAGCAGCGCCCCGGGACTGGGCGTTGCTGAGCAGTTCTTC | CASSAPGLGVAEQFF
- | TRBJ1-1 | - | TRBV19 | TGTGCCAGTAGTTCACAGAACATGAACACTGAAGCTTTCTTT | CASSSQNMNTEAFF
- | TRBJ1-4 | - | TRBV6-4 | TGTGCCAGCAAGTACAGGGCGGGGGGTGAAAAACTGTTTTTT | CASKYRAGGEKLFF
- | TRBJ1-1 | once | TRBV28 | TGTGCCAGCAGTCTCAGGGGCCGGTTGGCGAACACTGAAGCTTTCTTT | CASSLRGRLANTEAFF
TRBD1 | TRBJ2-7 | once | TRBV3-1/TRBV3-2 | TGTGCCAGCAGCACCTCCGGGACAGGGGCTAGTTACGAGCAGTACTTC | CASSTSGTGASYEQYF
- | TRBJ2-5 | - | TRBV7-7 | TGTGCTAGCAGCTTAGTGGGAGGAGGTGGAGAGACCCAGTACTTC | CASSLVGGGGETQYF
- | TRBJ2-3 | - | TRBV18 | TGTGCCAGCTCGGCTCTTAGCACAGATACGCAGTATTTT | CASSALSTDTQYF
- | TRBJ2-5 | - | TRBV15 | TGTGCCACCAGCAGAGACCCACAAGAGACCCAGTACTTC | CATSRDPQETQYF
- | TRBJ2-6 | - | TRBV19 | TGTGCCAGTATGCGGTCCTCTGGGGCCAACGTCCTGACTTTC | CASMRSSGANVLTF
- | TRBJ2-5 | once | TRBV7-9 | TGTGCCAGCAGCTTTCGACAGGAACAAGAGACCCAGTACTTC | CASSFRQEQETQYF
TRBD1 | TRBJ2-6 | once | TRBV11-3 | TGTGCCAGCAGCTTAGATGGGACAGGGGGAACTGGGGCCAACGTCCTGACTTTC | CASSLDGTGGTGANVLTF
- | TRBJ1-2 | - | TRBV30 | TGTGCCTGGAGTGTGAGGACGGGGAGGGCTCGTCTCGGCTATGGCTACACCTTC | CAWSVRTGRARLGYGYTF
TRBD1 | TRBJ1-2 | - | TRBV10-3 | TGTGCCATCAGTGAGCGTGGACAGGGGGCTAACTATGGCTACACCTTC | CAISERGQGANYGYTF
- | TRBJ2-7 | medium-sized | TRBV19 | TGTGCCAGTAGTATAGGTACAGGTTCCTACGAGCAGTACTTC | CASSIGTGSYEQYF
- | TRBJ1-1 | - | TRBV13 | TGTGCCAGCAGCCCCCGGGGGGGCGATGAAGCTTTCTTT | CASSPRGGDEAFF
- | TRBJ2-5 | once | TRBV5-6 | TGTGCCAGCAGCTTGGGACAGCAAGAGACCCAGTACTTC | CASSLGQQETQYF
- | TRBJ2-5 | - | TRBV13 | TGTGCCAGCAGCTTTGGACAGCAGGGACAAGAGACCCAGTACTTC | CASSFGQQGQETQYF
- | TRBJ1-2 | - | TRBV27 | TGTGCCAGCAGTTCAGCAGGGGAAACGGGCTATGGCTACACCTTC | CASSSAGETGYGYTF
TRBD2 | TRBJ2-1 | - | TRBV7-2 | TGTGCCAGCAGCTTAGTAGTAGCGGGTGAGCAGTTCTTC | CASSLVVAGEQFF
- | TRBJ1-1 | - | TRBV12-3/TRBV12-4 | TGTGCCAGCAGTTTAAGGGGGGGGGCTTTCTTT | CASSLRGGAFF
- | TRBJ2-1 | - | TRBV19 | TGTGCCAGTAGTATTAGCGGATATTACAATGAGCAGTTCTTC | CASSISGYYNEQFF
- | TRBJ2-3 | - | TRBV6-6 | TGTGCCAGCAGTTACTGGAAAGAGGGCACAGATACGCAGTATTTT | CASSYWKEGTDTQYF
TRBD2 | TRBJ2-1 | - | TRBV7-3 | TGTGCCAGCAGCTTAAGTCAATGGACTAGCGGATTCAATGAGCAGTTCTTC | CASSLSQWTSGFNEQFF
- | TRBJ2-7 | - | TRBV14 | TGTGCCAGCAGCCAAGAGTCTTCGGGGTCACAGTACTTC | CASSQESSGSQYF
TRBD1 | TRBJ1-5 | - | TRBV28 | TGTGCCAGCAGTAACATGAGGACAGGGCTACCCTCGGGCAATCAGCCCCAGCATTTT | CASSNMRTGLPSGNQPQHF
- | TRBJ1-6 | - | TRBV10-1 | TGCGCCAGCAGTGAAGCAGGCCCAAATTCACCCCTCCACTTT | CASSEAGPNSPLHF
- | TRBJ2-1 | - | TRBV19 | TGTGCCAGTAGTAGGGCTAATTCTCACAATGAGCAGTTCTTC | CASSRANSHNEQFF
TRBD1 | TRBJ2-1 | - | TRBV9 | TGTGCCAGCAGCGCCCGGACAGGGGGCGATGAGCAGTTCTTC | CASSARTGGDEQFF
- | TRBJ2-1 | once | TRBV19 | TGTGCCAGTAGTACCTTCTTAGGGAGCTCCTACAATGAGCAGTTCTTC | CASSTFLGSSYNEQFF
TRBD1 | TRBJ1-5 | - | TRBV27 | TGTGCCAGCAGTCCCCAGGGACAGTTGAACAATCAGCCCCAGCATTTT | CASSPQGQLNNQPQHF
- | TRBJ2-1 | - | TRBV7-2 | TGTGCCAGCAGCTTAACTTCCATACCCAATGAGCAGTTCTTC | CASSLTSIPNEQFF
- | TRBJ1-1 | - | TRBV5-4 | TGTGCCAGCAGCGGCGGGAACACTGAAGCTTTCTTT | CASSGGNTEAFF
- | TRBJ1-4 | once | TRBV11-2 | TGTGCCAGCAGCCATAAGGGGTCAGGCGATAATGAAAAACTGTTTTTT | CASSHKGSGDNEKLFF
- | TRBJ2-4 | - | TRBV4-1 | TGCGCCAGCAGCCAACGTCCTCCTCTAAACATTCAGTACTTC | CASSQRPPLNIQYF
- | TRBJ2-4 | - | TRBV6-6 | TGTGCCAGCACCCGGGCGGGAGCCAAAAACATTCAGTACTTC | CASTRAGAKNIQYF
TRBD2 | TRBJ2-3 | - | TRBV28 | TGTGCCAGCAGTTTAAGGGGACTAGCGGGAGTCGGAGATACGCAGTATTTT | CASSLRGLAGVGDTQYF
TRBD2 | TRBJ2-3 | - | TRBV6-6 | TGTGCCAGCACCGACGGGACTAACACAGATACGCAGTATTTT | CASTDGTNTDTQYF
- | TRBJ2-1 | - | TRBV2 | TGTGCCAGCAGTGAAAAAACCGGAGGCTACAATGAGCAGTTCTTC | CASSEKTGGYNEQFF
TRBD2 | TRBJ2-2 | - | TRBV7-6 | TGTGCCAGCAGCTCTGGGGGGGAGCGAAGAATCGGGGAGCTGTTTTTT | CASSSGGERRIGELFF
- | TRBJ1-3 | few | TRBV24-1 | TGTGCCACCAGTGATCGGGGCTCTGGAAACACCATATATTTT | CATSDRGSGNTIYF
TRBD2 | TRBJ2-7 | - | TRBV5-6 | TGTGCCAGCAGCAGCGGGGGCGAGCAGTACTTC | CASSSGGEQYF
- | TRBJ2-7 | - | TRBV4-1 | TGCGCCAGCAGCCAAGAAGGGGGATTCGGTACGCTGGGGTACGAGCAGTACTTC | CASSQEGGFGTLGYEQYF
TRBD1 | TRBJ2-7 | - | TRBV29-1 | TGCAGCGTTGAAAGGGCAGGGGGCGGCTACGAGCAGTACTTC | CSVERAGGGYEQYF
- | TRBJ2-7 | - | TRBV4-2 | TGTGCCAGCAGCCAAGGCTCCAGAAGCTCCTACGAGCAGTACTTC | CASSQGSRSSYEQYF
TRBD2 | TRBJ2-7 | - | TRBV7-2 | TGTGCCAGCACCCGGGATAGCGGGACCCACGAGCAGTACTTC | CASTRDSGTHEQYF
- | TRBJ1-2 | once | TRBV11-2 | TGTGCCAGCAGCTTAGCAGGAGGCGGAGGCTACACCTTC | CASSLAGGGGYTF
- | TRBJ1-3 | - | TRBV21-1 | TGTGCCAGCAGCAAAAGAGCTCTCGGGAGGGGCTCTGGAAACACCATATATTTT | CASSKRALGRGSGNTIYF
TRBD2 | TRBJ2-5 | - | TRBV5-1 | TGCGCCAGCAGCCTTGACCCGGGACTAGCGGGAGAGAAAGAGACCCAGTACTTC | CASSLDPGLAGEKETQYF
TRBD2 | TRBJ2-6 | - | TRBV30 | TGTGCCTGGAGCCTCCGATACGCGCGGGAGGGCCCGGGCGGGGCCAACGTCCTGACTTTC | CAWSLRYAREGPGGANVLTF
- | TRBJ1-5 | - | TRBV9 | TGTGCCAGCAGCGTAGGGCAGGGGCTGAGAGATCAGCCCCAGCATTTT | CASSVGQGLRDQPQHF